These 18 T cell receptor beta chains were all obtained from the same sample, sequenced in a study of blood T cell repertoires in COVID-19. Clones were read by immunoSEQ multiplex PCR, and TCRdb kept only the in-frame ones, dropping some. The top ten clones hold around 7.5% of a sample with nearly 200,000 clones, about four fifths of them seen once. Sequenced: PBMCs or T cells enriched from blood (not recorded which). The receptors come from a man aged 40-55 years who had recovered from COVID-19.

The J gene is TRBJ1-6, the V gene TRBV6-5; 9 bases match TRBD1. V trimming: 6 bases; J trimming: 14 bases; junction bases outside the gene matches: 14. The germline gives CDR1 MNHEY, CDR2 SVGAGI. This CDR3 contains 15 residues. The CDR3 reads CASRFGTGSNGALHF. CDR3 sequence (DNA): TGTGCCAGCAGATTTGGGACAGGGAGTAATGGGGCCCTCCACTTT.

This chain links TRBV5-1 with TRBJ2-5; 8 bases are a match to TRBD2. Germline V gene data show CDR1 as SGHRS and CDR2 as YFSETQ. The ends lost 1 base at V and 1 base at J; junction bases unmatched: 18. CDR3 length equals 20 residues. This chain's CDR3 is CASSLSSVSGGRLAQETQYF. CDR3 bases: TGCGCCAGCAGCTTGAGTAGTGTAAGCGGGGGACGTCTTGCCCAAGAGACCCAGTACTTC.

The V and J genes are TRBV29-1 and TRBJ1-1; D gene unclear. The CDR3 extends over 13 amino acids. The ends were cut back, 2 bases at V and 0 bases at J, with 7 bases in the middle. Germline CDR1 SQVTM, CDR2 ANQGSEA. CDR3 sequence: CSVERGLNTEAFF. CDR3 nucleotides: TGCAGCGTTGAACGGGGTCTGAACACTGAAGCTTTCTTT.

J is TRBJ2-5 and V is TRBV10-3; 9 bases align to TRBD1. Germline V gene sequence: CDR1 ENHRY, CDR2 SYGVKD. CDR3 length: 15 residues. V dropped 6 bases and J dropped 3; count of bases not matched to a gene: 8. The CDR3 here is CAIRANRGREETQYF. CDR3 in DNA: TGTGCCATCAGGGCAAACAGGGGGCGCGAAGAGACCCAGTACTTC.

This clone was detected once. The chain is built from TRBV13 and TRBJ1-1, with TRBD1 matching over 10 bases. The CDR3 sequence is 14 residues long. J gave up 5 bases and V 5 bases, and 5 bases lay outside the gene matches. From germline, CDR1 is PRHDT and CDR2 FYEKMQ (reference sequence). The CDR3 region has the DNA TGTGCCAGCAGCGCCGGGACAGGGGATACTGAAGCTTTCTTT. Protein sequence: CASSAGTGDTEAFF.

V usage is TRBV5-1 and J usage is TRBJ2-3, with D perhaps TRBD2 (6 bases). The CDR3 runs to 15 residues. Per germline, CDR1 SGHRS and CDR2 YFSETQ. Trimming took off 5 bases at V and 3 bases at J, with 16 bases between the two ends. This chain's CDR3 is CASSGGVRATDTQYF. Here the CDR3 DNA reads TGCGCCAGCAGTGGCGGGGTCCGAGCTACAGATACGCAGTATTTT. Full variable domain (missing parts from reference TRBV5-1 and TRBJ2-3): KAGVTQTPRYLIKTRGQQVTLSCSPISGHRSVSWYQQTPGQGLQFLFEYFSETQRNKGNFPGRFSGRQFSNSRSEMNVSTLELGDSALYLCASSGGVRATDTQYFGPGTRLTVL.

V and J are TRBV20-1 and TRBJ2-1; 8 nucleotides line up with TRBD2. This CDR3 is 14 amino acids long. Germline V CDR1 and CDR2: DFQATT, SNEGSKA (reference sequence). Losses at the gene ends were 3 bases for V and 7 bases for J; bases not matched to a gene: 8. The CDR3 loop is CSASRGGALNEQFF. The CDR3 region has the DNA TGCAGTGCTAGTCGGGGGGGGGCGTTGAATGAGCAGTTCTTC.

This chain joins TRBV14 and TRBJ1-3, with D possibly matching TRBD1 (6 bases). CDR3 length: 15 residues. V was trimmed by 0 bases and J by 8 bases, leaving 14 bases between them. CDR1 is SGHDN, CDR2 FVKESK, per germline. The CDR3 protein is CASSQDRQGPHTIYF. CDR3 nucleotide sequence: TGTGCCAGCAGCCAAGATCGGCAGGGGCCCCACACCATATATTTT.

The chain joins TRBV6-6 to TRBJ2-7, with a weak D call TRBD2 (6 bases). The CDR3 consists of 15 residues. V lost 5 bases and J lost 3, with 17 bases in between. Germline V lookup: CDR1 MNHNY, CDR2 SVGAGI (reference sequence). The CDR3 DNA reads TGTGCCAGCAGTGAGTTGGGGGGACGTAACTACGAGCAGTACTTC. Protein: CASSELGGRNYEQYF.

V and J are TRBV7-8 and TRBJ2-4; 9 positions match TRBD2. The V gene's germline CDR1 is SGHVS and CDR2 FQNEAQ. V was pared by 5 bases and J by 5 bases, with 22 bases of the junction left unmatched. CDR3 length: 20 residues. The CDR3 sequence: CASSARRSSGGPPKENIQYF. CDR3 in DNA: TGTGCCAGCAGCGCCAGACGGAGTAGCGGGGGCCCCCCAAAGGAAAACATTCAGTACTTC.

The table lists this clone with a few counts. This chain joins TRBV4-1 and TRBJ2-7; 10 positions agree with TRBD1. Per germline, CDR1 MGHRA and CDR2 YSYEKL. V shed 4 bases and J 6 bases; nucleotides not matched to a gene: 12. This CDR3 comprises 16 residues. CDR3 sequence reads: CASSRNHDRGPLEQYF. In DNA form, the CDR3 reads TGCGCCAGCAGCCGGAACCATGACAGGGGGCCCCTCGAGCAGTACTTC.

Comment on this clone: The same CDR3 arises from other DNA sequences in this sample as well. This chain connects TRBV19 to TRBJ1-5, with a weak D call TRBD1 (6 bases). The CDR3 consists of 14 residues. V lost 6 bases and J lost 3, with 12 bases in between. Germline V CDR1 and CDR2: LNHDA, SQIVND (reference sequence). CDR3 DNA: TGTGCCAGTAGGCAAACAGGGAACAATCAGCCCCAGCATTTT. Protein product: CASRQTGNNQPQHF.

The chain recombines TRBV28 with TRBJ2-6; D may be TRBD1 (6 bases). The CDR3 runs to 15 residues. V was cut by 7 bases and J by 0 bases, with 10 bases left in between. From germline, CDR1 is MDHEN and CDR2 SYDVKM. The DNA of the CDR3 is TGTGCCAGCACGACAGGAGTCTCTGGGGCCAACGTCCTGACTTTC. Its protein is CASTTGVSGANVLTF. Full variable domain (remainder filled in from reference TRBV28 and TRBJ2-6): DVKVTQSSRYLVKRTGEKVFLECVQDMDHENMFWYRQDPGLGLRLIYFSYDVKMKEKGDIPEGYSVSREKKERFSLILESASTNQTSMYLCASTTGVSGANVLTFGAGSRLTVL.

The rearrangement links TRBV7-3 to TRBJ2-1, with 11 bases fitting TRBD2. Germline V gene lookup returns CDR1 SGHTA and CDR2 FQGTGA. After removal of 3 bases from V and 0 bases from J, the junction contained 1 base not matched to a gene. This CDR3 has 16 residues. CDR3 DNA sequence: TGTGCCAGCAGCTTTAGCGGGGGGGTCTCCTACAATGAGCAGTTCTTC. Translation: CASSFSGGVSYNEQFF.

This chain connects TRBV11-3 to TRBJ2-5; 8 positions agree with TRBD2. The germline gives CDR1 SGHNT, CDR2 YENEEA. V was pared by 5 bases and J by 5 bases, with 7 bases of the junction left unmatched. The CDR3 length is 14 residues. CDR3 protein: CASSKKSSGETQYF. The CDR3 bases are TGTGCCAGCAGCAAGAAGTCTAGCGGGGAGACCCAGTACTTC.

This clone was seen a single time. The genes are TRBV3-1 (or the pseudogene TRBV3-2) and TRBJ1-1; 10 bases match TRBD1. The germline V gene encodes CDR1 LGHDT and CDR2 YNNKEL (reference sequence). V trimming: 1 base; J trimming: 4 bases; junction bases outside the gene matches: 6. This CDR3 spans 16 amino acids. The CDR3 protein is CASSQAPGQGRTEAFF. CDR3 in DNA: TGTGCCAGCAGCCAAGCTCCGGGACAGGGGCGCACTGAAGCTTTCTTT.

Here the CDR3 reads CASSPMGPGTDSGNTIYF. The CDR3 DNA reads as TGTGCCAGCAGCCCGATGGGGCCCGGGACAGACTCTGGAAACACCATATATTTT. The chain uses TRBV21-1 and TRBJ1-3; the D segment call TRBD1 is taken from the table without a DNA check. TRBV21-1 is given as a pseudogene. This CDR3 is built from 18 residues.

J is TRBJ2-1 and V is TRBV29-1; a weak D match, TRBD2 (5 bases). Germline loops: CDR1 SQVTM, CDR2 ANQGSEA. V dropped 3 bases and J dropped 4 bases, with 10 bases sitting between them. The CDR3 consists of 13 residues. For the CDR3, the DNA is TGCAGCGTTGAGGGCAGGACTTACAATGAGCAGTTCTTC. It translates to CSVEGRTYNEQFF.